What follows are 14 T cell receptor beta chains derived from one specimen sequenced in a study of blood T cells in healthy people across ages. Primers used in a second PCR of about 7 to 12 cycles were a sample-barcoded 5' primer and a J-beta primer mix. TCRdb passed the 5' RACE reads through MiXCR, listing each CDR3 protein once. This table has 780,000 or so distinct CDR3 sequences, about 61% appearing once. The sequenced sample consisted of blood. The source is a man between 35 and 55 years old in good health.

The chain links TRBV28 to TRBJ1-6; perhaps TRBD1 as D (6 bases). The germline V gene encodes CDR1 MDHEN and CDR2 SYDVKM. V lost 7 bases, J lost 9 bases, and 19 bases lay in between. The CDR3 is 15 residues long. The CDR3 bases are TGTGCCAGCATAACCCACGGCGGCAGGGGTTCACCCCTCCACTTT. This encodes CASITHGGRGSPLHF.

This clonotype was picked up one time. The junction and the germline gene differ at one end; a read error may be behind it. The V gene is TRBV6-5, the J gene TRBJ2-6; 10 bases match TRBD1. Germline V gene sequence: CDR1 MNHEY, CDR2 SVGAGI. The CDR3 runs to 16 residues. The CDR3 sequence: CASSRQGASGTNVLTF. CDR3 DNA sequence: TGTGCCAGCAGTCGACAGGGGGCTTCTGGGACCAACGTCCTGACTTTC.

Remarks on this clonotype: An end of the junction does not agree with germline; a read error may underlie this. The J gene is TRBJ1-5, the V gene TRBV2; D gene uncertain. Germline V gene sequence: CDR1 SNHLY, CDR2 FYNNEI. This CDR3 spans 13 amino acids. The CDR3: CTSRYLADQPQHF. The DNA for the CDR3 is TGTACCAGCAGGTACCTTGCGGATCAGCCCCAGCATTTT.

In this sample, this clonotype turned up a few times. The CDR3 DNA sequence: TGCAGTGCTAGGGCGCCCAATCAGCCCCAGCATTTT. Translated: CSARAPNQPQHF. The gene calls are TRBV20-1 and TRBJ1-5; D is uncertain. CDR3 length: 12 amino acids. The V gene lost 3 bases and the J gene lost 3 bases, with 6 bases spanning the gap. Germline V CDR1 and CDR2: DFQATT, SNEGSKA (reference sequence).

The rearrangement links TRBV27 to TRBJ2-2; TRBD1 matches 7 bases. The CDR3 covers 16 residues. The V gene's germline CDR1 is MNHEY and CDR2 SMNVEV (reference sequence). J was trimmed by 4 bases and V by 6 bases; bases with no gene match: 11. The CDR3 reads CASSSPSGQPTGELFF. DNA of the CDR3: TGTGCCAGCAGCTCACCCTCGGGACAGCCCACCGGGGAGCTGTTTTTT.

The chain combines TRBV5-1 with TRBJ2-7; D is ambiguous. Trimming took off 2 bases at V and 0 bases at J, with 12 bases between the two ends. Germline V lookup: CDR1 SGHRS, CDR2 YFSETQ. The length of the CDR3 is 15 residues. The CDR3 DNA reads as TGCGCCAGCAGCTTCACCGGGCTTGACTCCTACGAGCAGTACTTC. Residues: CASSFTGLDSYEQYF.

This clonotype was found a few times. This rearrangement joins TRBV20-1 to TRBJ2-3, with D perhaps given as TRBD1 or TRBD2 (6 bases each). The CDR3 totals 13 residues. CDR1 and CDR2 from the germline V gene are DFQATT and SNEGSKA (reference sequence). Trimming shortened V by 6 bases and J by 1 base, and 11 bases separated the two germline ends. DNA for the CDR3: TGCAGTGCCAAGGGGGGTGGCACAGATACGCAGTATTTT. It translates to CSAKGGGTDTQYF.

The chain has TRBV4-2 and TRBJ2-2; D unresolved. The germline V gene encodes CDR1 LGHNA and CDR2 YNFKEQ. This CDR3 region has 13 residues. Trimming removed 0 bases from V and 6 bases from J, with 5 bases in between. CDR3 sequence reads: CASSQDRAGELFF. The DNA of the CDR3 is TGTGCCAGCAGCCAAGATCGGGCCGGGGAGCTGTTTTTT.

The CDR3 coding sequence is TGTGCCAGCAGCTACAGGGGATCCTATGGCTACACCTTC. Translation: CASSYRGSYGYTF. The chain links TRBV14 to TRBJ1-2, with TRBD1 identical over 7 bases. Germline V lookup: CDR1 SGHDN, CDR2 FVKESK. The CDR3 totals 13 residues. The trim removed 5 bases at V and 4 bases at J, leaving 4 bases unmatched. The full variable domain, with the rest looked up from reference TRBV14 and TRBJ1-2, is EAGVTQFPSHSVIEKGQTVTLRCDPISGHDNLYWYRRVMGKEIKFLLHFVKESKQDESGMPNNRFLAERTGGTYSTLKVQPAELEDSGVYFCASSYRGSYGYTFGSGTRLTVV.

The CDR3 spells CASSYATARERGYTF. The CDR3 DNA sequence: TGTGCCAGCAGTTACGCAACCGCCAGGGAGCGGGGCTACACCTTC. V gene TRBV6-6 combines with J gene TRBJ1-2; D perhaps matches TRBD1 (5 bases). The germline V and J ends were trimmed by 2 bases and 8 bases, with 18 bases remaining between them. The germline CDR1 and CDR2 sequences are MNHNY and SVGAGI (reference sequence). CDR3 size: 15 residues.

This sequence joins TRBV4-1 and TRBJ2-1, with TRBD1 matching over 8 bases. This CDR3 spans 16 amino acids. V lost 3 bases, J lost 6 bases, and 10 bases stayed unmatched. The germline V gene encodes CDR1 MGHRA and CDR2 YSYEKL. The CDR3 protein is CASSHAGQGGRNEQFF. The CDR3 DNA reads TGCGCCAGCAGCCACGCCGGACAGGGCGGCCGCAATGAGCAGTTCTTC.

This clonotype turned up a few times. The CDR3, as DNA: TGTGCCAGCAGTTGGACTAGCGGCGACGAGCAGTACTTC. Its translation is CASSWTSGDEQYF. The chain joins TRBV6-6 to TRBJ2-7; 10 bases match TRBD2. The CDR3 runs to 13 residues. Germline lookup yields CDR1 MNHNY and CDR2 SVGAGI (reference sequence). Trimming removed 4 bases from V and 5 bases from J; junction bases left unmatched: 2.

This clonotype has only a few counts. The chain employs TRBV27 and TRBJ2-5; D may match TRBD1 or TRBD2 (5 bases each). V lost 6 bases, J lost 4 bases, and 24 bases lay in between. The length of the CDR3 is 17 residues. Germline CDR1 reads MNHEY; CDR2 reads SMNVEV (reference sequence). The CDR3 sequence is CASSTKNPDWGRETQYF. The CDR3 nucleotides are TGTGCCAGCAGCACCAAGAATCCAGACTGGGGGAGAGAGACCCAGTACTTC.

This chain joins TRBV20-1 and TRBJ2-5; the match to TRBD1 covers 10 bases. The J call may be wrong; the DNA end is better matched by TRBJ2-4. The germline CDR1 and CDR2 sequences are DFQATT and SNEGSKA (reference sequence). This CDR3 has 17 residues. CDR3 nucleotides: TGCAGTGCTAGTAGTGTGACAGGGGGCACTTCTCGGAACATTCAGTACTTC. Amino acids: CSASSVTGGTSRNIQYF.